The 30 T cell receptor beta chains below come from one sample, sequenced in a study of cytomegalovirus exposure and HLA in healthy donors. The PCR contained 60 Vbeta and 13 Jbeta primers. Clones were read by immunoSEQ multiplex PCR, and TCRdb kept only the in-frame ones, dropping some. In the table there are 180,000 or so clones, 75% to 85% of which are singletons. The specimen was PBMCs. The receptors stem from a woman aged 50 to 60 in good health and CMV-seropositive.

This sequence joins TRBV4-2 and TRBJ2-3; no definite D call. CDR1 LGHNA and CDR2 YNFKEQ come from the germline V gene. V was shortened by 0 bases and J by 1 base, with 14 bases between the two germline ends. CDR3 size: 17 residues. Written as DNA, the CDR3 is TGTGCCAGCAGCCAAGATCTTAACAGCCTTGGCACAGATACGCAGTATTTT. Protein sequence: CASSQDLNSLGTDTQYF.

This clone was counted a single time. The J gene is TRBJ1-3, the V gene TRBV28; D is unresolved. V was shortened by 11 bases and J by 7 bases, with 18 bases between the two germline ends. The germline V gene encodes CDR1 MDHEN and CDR2 SYDVKM. The CDR3 has 13 amino acids. The CDR3 reads CAGFDKAYNTIYF. In nucleotides, the CDR3 is TGTGCCGGCTTCGACAAGGCCTACAACACCATATATTTT.

As regards this clone: A junction boundary mismatches the germline segment, possibly from a read error. Other nucleotide sequences in the sample specify the same CDR3. The chain uses TRBV11-2 and TRBJ1-2; unclear D gene. The CDR3 has 14 amino acids. CDR1 is SGHAT and CDR2 is FQNNGV in the germline V gene. The CDR3 DNA reads as TGCGCCAGCAGCTTCCAGAGGGATAACTATGGCTACACCTTC. This translates into CASSFQRDNYGYTF.

A few counts support this clone. The J gene is TRBJ2-3, the V gene TRBV4-3; tentative D call: TRBD1 (6 bases). This CDR3 is 11 amino acids long. Germline V gene data show CDR1 as LGHNA and CDR2 as YSLEER. V lost 1 base and J lost 10, with 6 bases in between. The CDR3 DNA reads as TGCGCCAGCAGCCAAGGACAGGCGCAGTATTTT. It encodes CASSQGQAQYF.

The chain employs TRBV16 and TRBJ2-5; 7 bases match TRBD2. The junction had 15 bases not matched to a gene; V was cut back by 4 bases and J by 7 bases. CDR3 length equals 16 residues. CDR1 KGHSY and CDR2 FQNENV come from the germline V gene. The CDR3 reads CASSPPGLFERGTQYF. In nucleotides, the CDR3 is TGTGCCAGCAGCCCCCCGGGACTATTCGAGAGGGGGACCCAGTACTTC.

Points on this clone: One end of the junction does not line up with germline, which may come from a read error. The chain couples TRBV2 to TRBJ2-4; 7 nucleotides agree with TRBD1. CDR3 length equals 14 residues. Germline V gene data show CDR1 as SNHLY and CDR2 as FYNNEI. In DNA, the CDR3 is TGTGCCAGCAGTGAAAGACAGGGTAAAAACAGTCAGTACTTC. Amino acids: CASSERQGKNSQYF. Complete variable domain (other parts from reference TRBV2 and TRBJ2-4): EPEVTQTPSHQVTQMGQEVILRCVPISNHLYFYWYRQILGQKVEFLVSFYNNEISEKSEIFDDQFSVERPDGSNFTLKIRSTKLEDSAMYFCASSERQGKNSQYFGAGTRLSVL.

V and J are TRBV18 and TRBJ2-6; TRBD1 might be the D (6 bases). Germline V gives CDR1 KGHSH, CDR2 LQKENI. V was pared by 3 bases and J by 4 bases, with 22 bases between. This CDR3 region has 19 residues. The CDR3 nucleotides read TGTGCCAGCTCACCTTTCTCCGGGACATCTGGATCAGGGGCCAACGTCCTGACTTTC. The encoded protein is CASSPFSGTSGSGANVLTF.

The V and J genes are TRBV9 and TRBJ1-1; D is unresolved. The CDR3 extends over 14 amino acids. CDR1 and CDR2 from the germline V gene are SGDLS and YYNGEE. V lost 4 bases, J lost 1 base, and 11 bases lay in between. The CDR3 reads CASSKVAGNTEAFF. CDR3 DNA: TGTGCCAGCAGCAAGGTTGCGGGGAACACTGAAGCTTTCTTT.

The chain links TRBV2 to TRBJ2-2; TRBD2 aligns across 9 bases. The junction had 8 bases not matched to a gene; V was cut back by 5 bases and J by 4 bases. CDR1 and CDR2 from the germline V gene are SNHLY and FYNNEI. The CDR3 totals 16 residues. CDR3 nucleotides: TGTGCCAGCAGTACCTCTGGCGGGAGGGGCACCGGGGAGCTGTTTTTT. This encodes CASSTSGGRGTGELFF. The whole variable domain, filled in from reference TRBV2 and TRBJ2-2, reads EPEVTQTPSHQVTQMGQEVILRCVPISNHLYFYWYRQILGQKVEFLVSFYNNEISEKSEIFDDQFSVERPDGSNFTLKIRSTKLEDSAMYFCASSTSGGRGTGELFFGEGSRLTVL.

As for this clone: The junction does not match germline at one end; this may be a read error. The J gene is TRBJ2-6, the V gene TRBV7-9, with D possibly being TRBD1 (7 bases). Germline CDR1 SEHNR, CDR2 FQNEAQ (reference sequence). The CDR3 is 17 amino acids. The CDR3 here is CASTVSGGLSGANGLTF. In nucleotides, the CDR3 is TGTGCCAGCACTGTATCAGGGGGACTCTCTGGGGCCAACGGCCTGACTTTC.

This clone has just one count. This sequence joins TRBV7-2 and TRBJ2-7; 9 bases are shared with TRBD2. V was clipped by 0 bases and J by 0 bases; unmatched bases: 3. The CDR3 sequence is 16 residues long. The germline V gene encodes CDR1 SGHTA and CDR2 FQGNSA. The CDR3 reads CASSLAASGTSYEQYF. The CDR3 DNA is TGTGCCAGCAGCTTAGCGGCTAGCGGGACCTCCTACGAGCAGTACTTC. The entire variable domain, with the rest obtained from reference TRBV7-2 and TRBJ2-7, is as follows: GAGVSQSPSNKVTEKGKDVELRCDPISGHTALYWYRQSLGQGLEFLIYFQGNSAPDKSGLPSDRFSAERTGGSVSTLTIQRTQQEDSAVYLCASSLAASGTSYEQYFGPGTRLTVT.

V is TRBV28 and J is TRBJ1-2; maybe TRBD1 (6 bases). The CDR3 loop spans 12 amino acids. Trimming left V 5 bases short and J 8 bases short, with 12 bases between. From germline, CDR1 is MDHEN and CDR2 SYDVKM. CDR3 DNA sequence: TGTGCCAGCAGTAACCGAGACAGGGGCTACACCTTC. Its translation is CASSNRDRGYTF.

The genes are TRBV29-1 and TRBJ2-3, with 9 bases lining up with TRBD1. Germline V gene lookup returns CDR1 SQVTM and CDR2 ANQGSEA. The length of the CDR3 is 12 residues. J was trimmed by 15 bases and V by 0 bases; bases with no gene match: 7. CDR3 DNA: TGCAGCGTTGAAGATGGAAGGACAGGGGCCTATTTT. It yields the protein CSVEDGRTGAYF.

The rearrangement links TRBV18 to TRBJ2-3, with 8 positions matching TRBD2. This CDR3 contains 16 residues. Germline V gene lookup returns CDR1 KGHSH and CDR2 LQKENI. The J segment lost 2 bases and the V segment lost 3 bases, leaving 7 bases of the junction unmatched. The CDR3 is CASSPLLADATDTQYF. The CDR3 region has the DNA TGTGCCAGCTCACCTCTACTAGCGGACGCCACAGATACGCAGTATTTT. Together with reference TRBV18 and TRBJ2-3, the CDR3 gives the full variable domain: NAGVMQNPRHLVRRRGQEARLRCSPMKGHSHVYWYRQLPEEGLKFMVYLQKENIIDESGMPKERFSAEFPKEGPSILRIQQVVRGDSAAYFCASSPLLADATDTQYFGPGTRLTVL.

This chain connects TRBV4-3 to TRBJ2-3; the match to TRBD2 covers 11 bases. The CDR3 runs 15 residues. Germline-derived CDR1 and CDR2 are LGHNA and YSLEER. V trimming: 6 bases; J trimming: 2 bases; junction bases outside the gene matches: 4. In nucleotides, the CDR3 is TGCGCCAGCAGTCCTAGCGGGGGGTACACAGATACGCAGTATTTT. Translating it yields CASSPSGGYTDTQYF.

This clone has more than one count but fewer than ten. This chain links TRBV18 with TRBJ2-7, with D possibly being TRBD2 (5 bases). Looked up from germline, CDR1 is KGHSH and CDR2 is LQKENI. V shed 3 bases and J shed 3 bases, with 15 bases lying between them. CDR3 length: 15 amino acids. CDR3 bases: TGTGCCAGCTCACCCCGAGGAGCGGCCTTCTACGAGCAGTACTTC. Protein: CASSPRGAAFYEQYF.

The chain joins TRBV6-5 to TRBJ2-3; maybe TRBD2 (6 bases). The V end lost 2 bases, the J end lost 4 bases, and 13 bases lay between the germline ends. The germline gives CDR1 MNHEY, CDR2 SVGAGI. The CDR3 runs 15 residues. The CDR3 DNA reads as TGTGCCAGCAGTTACGGGGCGGGACCCGCAGATACGCAGTATTTT. Encoded protein: CASSYGAGPADTQYF.

The V call is TRBV28, the J call TRBJ2-7; weak D call: TRBD1 (6 bases). Germline CDR1 and CDR2: MDHEN and SYDVKM. The CDR3 is 13 amino acids. Trimming cost V 3 bases and J 2 bases, with 8 bases left between them. Here the CDR3 reads CASSFQGPYEQYF. The CDR3 nucleotides are TGTGCCAGCAGTTTTCAGGGGCCCTACGAGCAGTACTTC.

The V call is TRBV7-9, the J call TRBJ1-1, with 8 positions matching TRBD1. CDR3 length: 13 residues. Germline values: CDR1 SEHNR, CDR2 FQNEAQ (reference sequence). Trimming at V came to 6 bases and at J to 2 bases, leaving 2 bases not matched to a gene. Here the CDR3 DNA reads TGTGCCAGCAGGGCAGGGGGCAACACTGAAGCTTTCTTT. Amino acids: CASRAGGNTEAFF. Based on the CDR3 plus reference TRBV7-9 and TRBJ1-1, the full variable domain is DTGVSQNPRHKITKRGQNVTFRCDPISEHNRLYWYRQTLGQGPEFLTYFQNEAQLEKSRLLSDRFSAERPKGSFSTLEIQRTEQGDSAMYLCASRAGGNTEAFFGQGTRLTVV.

V usage is TRBV18 and J usage is TRBJ2-1, with D perhaps TRBD1 (6 bases). This CDR3 contains 14 residues. CDR1 is KGHSH and CDR2 is LQKENI in the germline V gene. V shed 2 bases and J shed 6 bases, with 11 bases lying between them. As DNA, the CDR3 is TGTGCCAGCTCACCAACAGGGTTGGGCAATGAGCAGTTCTTC. Translating it yields CASSPTGLGNEQFF. Variable domain in full (rest from reference TRBV18 and TRBJ2-1): NAGVMQNPRHLVRRRGQEARLRCSPMKGHSHVYWYRQLPEEGLKFMVYLQKENIIDESGMPKERFSAEFPKEGPSILRIQQVVRGDSAAYFCASSPTGLGNEQFFGPGTRLTVL.

The V and J genes are TRBV6-5 and TRBJ1-1; TRBD1 matches 8 bases. Losses at the gene ends were 6 bases for V and 11 bases for J; bases not matched to a gene: 8. Germline lookup yields CDR1 MNHEY and CDR2 SVGAGI. The CDR3 has 12 residues. For the CDR3, the DNA is TGTGCCAGCAGCCAAGGACAGGGCAGTGCTTTCTTT. This gives the protein CASSQGQGSAFF.

The chain is built from TRBV21-1 and TRBJ1-5; TRBD1, as called in the table, went unchecked against the DNA. TRBV21-1 is marked as a pseudogene. CDR3 length: 16 amino acids. CDR3 DNA sequence: TGTGCCAGCAGCAAAAGGGGGAGCAATAGCAATCAGCCCCAGCATTTT. Translated: CASSKRGSNSNQPQHF.

The chain combines TRBV6-1 with TRBJ2-1; possibly TRBD2 for D (6 bases). This CDR3 region has 14 residues. Germline lookup yields CDR1 MNHNS and CDR2 SASEGT. Trimming stripped 3 bases from V and 3 bases from J, with 9 bases between. CDR3 nucleotides: TGTGCCAGCAGTGACGGGGGAGGCTACAATGAGCAGTTCTTC. Translated, it gives CASSDGGGYNEQFF.

This chain links TRBV4-1 with TRBJ2-7, with 9 bases that match TRBD2. With V trimmed by 0 bases and J by 5 bases, 17 bases remained unmatched. This CDR3 is 19 amino acids long. CDR1 is MGHRA, CDR2 YSYEKL, per germline. The CDR3 sequence is CASSQDAILSGGVRDEQYF. CDR3 nucleotide sequence: TGCGCCAGCAGCCAAGACGCTATCCTTAGCGGGGGCGTAAGAGACGAGCAGTACTTC.

The genes are TRBV9 and TRBJ1-5, with 7 nucleotides matching TRBD1. V gave up 5 bases and J gave up 0 bases; unmatched junction bases: 5. Germline V gene lookup returns CDR1 SGDLS and CDR2 YYNGEE. This CDR3 comprises 15 residues. CDR3 nucleotides: TGTGCCAGCAGTCCAGGGGACAGTAGCAATCAGCCCCAGCATTTT. It codes for CASSPGDSSNQPQHF.

CDR3 sequence (DNA): TGTGCCAGCAGCTTATCTGCAGCGACAGATACGCAGTATTTT. Translation gives CASSLSAATDTQYF. V usage is TRBV7-2 and J usage is TRBJ2-3, with D uncertain. The ends were cut back, 2 bases at V and 3 bases at J, with 9 bases in the middle. Germline-derived CDR1 and CDR2 are SGHTA and FQGNSA. The length of the CDR3 is 14 residues.

This rearrangement joins TRBV5-1 to TRBJ1-2, with D possibly being TRBD1 (5 bases). V lost 4 bases, J lost 5 bases, and 12 bases lay in between. Germline V gene sequence: CDR1 SGHRS, CDR2 YFSETQ. The CDR3 spans 13 residues. The CDR3, as DNA: TGCGCCAGCAGCCGCGGGGGGAATTATGGCTACACCTTC. Protein: CASSRGGNYGYTF.

This chain joins TRBV10-3 and TRBJ1-2; 10 nucleotides line up with TRBD1. This CDR3 region has 13 residues. The J segment lost 8 bases and the V segment lost 10 bases, leaving 10 bases of the junction unmatched. Germline V CDR1 and CDR2: ENHRY, SYGVKD. CDR3 amino acids: CATRQGALEGYTF. Here the CDR3 DNA reads TGTGCCACCCGACAGGGGGCGCTTGAAGGCTACACCTTC.

The V and J genes are TRBV27 and TRBJ2-7; the match to TRBD2 covers 9 bases. Germline CDR1 MNHEY, CDR2 SMNVEV (reference sequence). The CDR3 is 16 amino acids. J gave up 3 bases and V 3 bases, and 9 bases lay outside the gene matches. CDR3 amino acids: CASSFAVAGVRYEQYF. DNA for the CDR3: TGTGCCAGCAGTTTCGCGGTAGCGGGAGTTCGCTACGAGCAGTACTTC.

The CDR3 region is CASSSGQGTYNEQFF. In DNA, the CDR3 is TGTGCCAGCAGCTCGGGACAGGGAACCTACAATGAGCAGTTCTTC. This sequence joins TRBV7-2 and TRBJ2-1; the match to TRBD1 covers 9 bases. The length of the CDR3 is 15 residues. The germline V gene has CDR1 SGHTA and CDR2 FQGNSA. V was clipped by 4 bases and J by 2 bases; unmatched bases: 3.